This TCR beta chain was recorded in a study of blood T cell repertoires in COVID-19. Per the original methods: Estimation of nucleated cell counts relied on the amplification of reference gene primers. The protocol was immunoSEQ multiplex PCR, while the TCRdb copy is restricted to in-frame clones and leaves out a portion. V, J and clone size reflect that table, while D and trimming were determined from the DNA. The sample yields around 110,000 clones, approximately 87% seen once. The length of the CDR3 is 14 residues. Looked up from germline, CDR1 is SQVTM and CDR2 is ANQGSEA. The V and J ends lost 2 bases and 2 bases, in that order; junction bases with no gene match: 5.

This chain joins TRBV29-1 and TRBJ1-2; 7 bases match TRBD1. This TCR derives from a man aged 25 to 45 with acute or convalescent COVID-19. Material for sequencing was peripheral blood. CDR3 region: CSVEQGTANYGYTF. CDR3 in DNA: TGCAGCGTTGAACAAGGGACAGCCAACTATGGCTACACCTTC.